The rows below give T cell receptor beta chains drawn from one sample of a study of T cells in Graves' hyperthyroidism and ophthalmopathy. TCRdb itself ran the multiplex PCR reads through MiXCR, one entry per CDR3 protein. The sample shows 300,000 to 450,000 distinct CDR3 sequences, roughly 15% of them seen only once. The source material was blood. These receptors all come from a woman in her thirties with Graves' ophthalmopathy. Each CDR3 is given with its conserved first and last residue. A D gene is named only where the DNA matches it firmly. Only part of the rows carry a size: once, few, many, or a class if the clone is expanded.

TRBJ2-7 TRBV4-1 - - TGCGCCAGCAGCCAATTCTTAATCGCACAGGGCGGCCTGGGGCAGTACTTC CASSQFLIAQGGLGQYF
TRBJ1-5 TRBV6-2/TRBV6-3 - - TGTGCCAGCCGAACCCAGACAACTCTGGAAAATCAGCCCCAGCATTTT CASRTQTTLENQPQHF
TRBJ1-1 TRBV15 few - TGTGCCACCAGCAGGCAATCCAGTGCGGGAGCTTTCTTT CATSRQSSAGAFF
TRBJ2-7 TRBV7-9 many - TGTGCCAGCAGCTTAGGAATGGTCACTTCCTACGAGCAGTACTTC CASSLGMVTSYEQYF
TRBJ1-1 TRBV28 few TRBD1 TGTGCCAGCAGTGGACAGGCCCCTGAAGCTTTCTTT CASSGQAPEAFF
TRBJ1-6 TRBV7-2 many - TGTGCCAGCAGCTTATCTCGGGGAGGAGCCCTCCACTTT CASSLSRGGALHF
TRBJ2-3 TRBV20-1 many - TGCAGTGCTAGAGATTGGGCCGATGATACGCAGTATTTT CSARDWADDTQYF
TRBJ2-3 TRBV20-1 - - TGCAGTGCTAGAGATGCCGGGCGGAGCACAGATACGCAGTATTTT CSARDAGRSTDTQYF
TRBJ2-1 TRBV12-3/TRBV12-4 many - TGTGCCAGCAGTCTAGGACCCATCTCCGACAATGAGCAGTTCTTC CASSLGPISDNEQFF
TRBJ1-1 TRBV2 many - TGTGCCAGCTCCAAGGGTGATAGCACTGAAGCTTTCTTT CASSKGDSTEAFF
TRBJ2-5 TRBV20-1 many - TGCAGTGCTAGAGTCCAGTATCAAGAGACCCAGTACTTC CSARVQYQETQYF
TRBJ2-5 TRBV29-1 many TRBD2 TGCAGCGTTGAAGATCCGGGACTAGCGGGGGATGAGACCCAGTACTTC CSVEDPGLAGDETQYF
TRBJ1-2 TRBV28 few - TGTGGCAGCAGTCCCAACGGGTCCTGGGGGAAAGACTATGGCTACACCTTC CGSSPNGSWGKDYGYTF
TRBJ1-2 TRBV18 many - TGTGCCAGCTCACCAAGCTCGGATACTTACAGAGGTTACACCTTC CASSPSSDTYRGYTF
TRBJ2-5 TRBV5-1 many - TGCGCCAGCCACCTCGGGGAGAGCGTATCGGAGACCCAGTACTTC CASHLGESVSETQYF
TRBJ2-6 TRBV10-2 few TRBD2 TGCGCCAGCAGTGAATCGTCGACTAGCGGGGGGCACGGGTATGGGGCCAACGTCCTGACTTTC CASSESSTSGGHGYGANVLTF
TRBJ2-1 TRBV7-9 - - TGTGCCAGCAGACCTTACCACAGGGATTACAATGAGCAGTTCTTC CASRPYHRDYNEQFF
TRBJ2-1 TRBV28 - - TGTGCCAGCAGTTTACGCGACCGGAGCTCCTACGATGAGCAGTTCTTC CASSLRDRSSYDEQFF
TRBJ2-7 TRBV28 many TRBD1 TGTGCCAGCAGTTTTTATCAGGGGGCCTACGAGCAGTACTTC CASSFYQGAYEQYF
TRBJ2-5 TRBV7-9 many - TGTGCCAGCAGCGCCCGGACGGGGAAGACCCAGTACTTC CASSARTGKTQYF
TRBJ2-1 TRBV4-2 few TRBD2 TGTGCCAGCAGCCAAGATCTTATAGCGGGGGGATCGTTCTTC CASSQDLIAGGSFF
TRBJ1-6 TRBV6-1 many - TGTGCCAGCACCAGGACACGTCCCGGACCTAATTCACCCCTCCACTTT CASTRTRPGPNSPLHF
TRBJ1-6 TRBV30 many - TGTGCCTGGAGTGTAAAGGCGCGTTCACCCCTCCACTTT CAWSVKARSPLHF
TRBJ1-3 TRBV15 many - TGTGCCACCAGCAGAGTAGCGTCCCGATTTATCTCTGGAAACACCATATATTTT CATSRVASRFISGNTIYF
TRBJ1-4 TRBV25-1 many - TGTGCCAGCAGTGAAAGTGGGCAGCCTAATGAAAAACTGTTTTTT CASSESGQPNEKLFF
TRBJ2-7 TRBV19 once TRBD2 TGTGCCAGTAGTACGGGGGGGCTGGACGAGCAGTACTTC CASSTGGLDEQYF
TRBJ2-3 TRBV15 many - TGTGCCACCAGCAGAGATTTGGCCCCTTCTCTTGTCCGGGGCACAGATACGCAGTATTTT CATSRDLAPSLVRGTDTQYF
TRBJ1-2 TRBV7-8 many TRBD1 TGTGCCAGCAGCTTAAAGGGGGCTGGTGGCTACACCTTC CASSLKGAGGYTF
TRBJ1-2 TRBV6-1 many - TGTGCCAGCAGTGACGGAGTTCCAGCCCATGGCTACACCTTC CASSDGVPAHGYTF
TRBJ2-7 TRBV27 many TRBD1 TGTGCCAGCAGTGGACAGGGGGTCTACGAGCAGTACTTC CASSGQGVYEQYF
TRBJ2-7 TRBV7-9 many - TGTGCCAGCAGCGGCCGGGACGAGCAGTACTTC CASSGRDEQYF
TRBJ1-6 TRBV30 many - TGTGCCAGCACAGGAAAGAATTCACCCCTCCACTTT CASTGKNSPLHF
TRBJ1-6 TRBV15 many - TGTGCCACCAGCAGAGGACAGAGCTCCTATAATTCACCCCTCCACTTT CATSRGQSSYNSPLHF
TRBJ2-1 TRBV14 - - TGTGCCAGCAGCCAAACCGGGGTCGACAATGAGCAGTTCTTC CASSQTGVDNEQFF
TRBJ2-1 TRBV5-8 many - TGTGCCAGCAGCTTGCGAGAAAACAATGAGCAGTTCTTC CASSLRENNEQFF
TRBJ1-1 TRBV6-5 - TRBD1 TGTGCCAGCAGTTACGCGTGGACAGGGGACACTGAAGCTTTCTTT CASSYAWTGDTEAFF
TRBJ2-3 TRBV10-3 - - TGTGCCATCACAAGTGGGCCTGGGGGGCCAGGGGCAAGCACAGATACGCAGTATTTT CAITSGPGGPGASTDTQYF
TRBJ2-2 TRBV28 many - TGTGCCAGCAGATCTCAAAGGGGGGGGGAGCTGTTTTTT CASRSQRGGELFF
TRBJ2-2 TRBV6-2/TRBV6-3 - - TGTGCCAGCAGTTATAACGGGGAGCTGTTTTTT CASSYNGELFF
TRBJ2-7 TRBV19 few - TGTGCCAGTAGTATGGGGGATCTCTACGGGCAGTACTTC CASSMGDLYGQYF
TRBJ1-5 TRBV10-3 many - TGTGCCATCAGTGAGTCGGAACGTCGCAATCAGCCCCAGCATTTT CAISESERRNQPQHF
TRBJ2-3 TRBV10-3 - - TGTGCCATCAGTGGCGTCCGGGGGACTAGCACAGATACGCAGTATTTT CAISGVRGTSTDTQYF
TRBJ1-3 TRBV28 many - TGTGCCAGCAGGCGGAGGGAAACTGGAAACACCATATATTTT CASRRRETGNTIYF
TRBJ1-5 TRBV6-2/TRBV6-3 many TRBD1 TGTGCCAGCAGCAACCGGGACAGGGGCCGAATCAATCAGCCCCAGCATTTT CASSNRDRGRINQPQHF
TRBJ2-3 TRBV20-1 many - TGCAGCGCTAGAAGCCCAGCGTGGGAGCGGACAAAAGGAGATACGCAGTATTTT CSARSPAWERTKGDTQYF
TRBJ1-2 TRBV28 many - TGTGCCAGCATGGAGAGAAACTATGGCTACACCTTC CASMERNYGYTF
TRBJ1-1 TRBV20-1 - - TGCAGTGCTAGCGTAAGGGGGGTCGGAACTGAAGCTTTCTTT CSASVRGVGTEAFF
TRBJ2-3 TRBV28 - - TGTGCCAGCAGTTTATCAAGCGGTAGGGGAGATACGCAGTATTTT CASSLSSGRGDTQYF
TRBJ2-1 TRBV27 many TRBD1 TGTGCCAGCAGTTTACAGGGGGCGCCCTACAATGAGCAGTTCTTC CASSLQGAPYNEQFF
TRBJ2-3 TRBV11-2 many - TGTGCCAGCAGCTTAAGGGGGATCGGGACGCAAAATACGCAGTATTTT CASSLRGIGTQNTQYF
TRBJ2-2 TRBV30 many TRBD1 TGTGCCTGGAGTGGCATGACAGGGATCACCGGGGAGCTGTTTTTT CAWSGMTGITGELFF
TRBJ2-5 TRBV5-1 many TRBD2 TGCGCCAGCAGCGCGGGACTAGGGAAAGAGACCCAGTACTTC CASSAGLGKETQYF
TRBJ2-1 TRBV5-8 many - TGTGCCAGCTCCCTCGAATCGGTTTTAAGTGAGCAGTTCTTC CASSLESVLSEQFF